This note documents a single TCR beta chain sequence. Each CDR3 protein gets one entry after TCRdb re-called the 5' RACE reads with MiXCR. The sample has about 730,000 distinct CDR3 sequences; around 20% are singletons. The record originates from a study of identical twins. Per germline, CDR1 SGHDT and CDR2 YYEEEE. The CDR3 length is 15 residues. Trimming removed 0 bases at V and 7 bases at J, with 14 bases between. These data were also reused for a study on T cells expressing NK-cell markers.

The sequenced material came from PBMCs. The clonotype was recovered from a woman in her late teens or twenties in good health. The chain recombines TRBV5-6 with TRBJ2-1; D perhaps matches TRBD2 (6 bases). CDR3 bases: TGTGCCAGCAGCTTGGCCTACGGAGGGAGAAATGAGCAGTTCTTC. The encoded protein is CASSLAYGGRNEQFF.